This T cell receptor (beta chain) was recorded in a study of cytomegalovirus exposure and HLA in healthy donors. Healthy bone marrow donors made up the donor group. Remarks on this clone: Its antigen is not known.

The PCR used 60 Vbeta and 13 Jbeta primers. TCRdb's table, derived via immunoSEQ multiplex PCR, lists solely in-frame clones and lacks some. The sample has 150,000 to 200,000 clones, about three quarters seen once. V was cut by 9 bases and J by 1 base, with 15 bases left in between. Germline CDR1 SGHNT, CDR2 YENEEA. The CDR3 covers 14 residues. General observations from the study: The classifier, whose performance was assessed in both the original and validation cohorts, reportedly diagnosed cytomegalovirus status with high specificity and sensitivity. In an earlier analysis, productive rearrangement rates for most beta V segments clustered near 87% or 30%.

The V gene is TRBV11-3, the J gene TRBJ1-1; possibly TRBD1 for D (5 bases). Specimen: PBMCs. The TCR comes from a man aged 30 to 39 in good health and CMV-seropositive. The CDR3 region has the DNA TGTGCCAGACAAGACAGAGCAGAGAACACTGAAGCTTTCTTT. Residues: CARQDRAENTEAFF.